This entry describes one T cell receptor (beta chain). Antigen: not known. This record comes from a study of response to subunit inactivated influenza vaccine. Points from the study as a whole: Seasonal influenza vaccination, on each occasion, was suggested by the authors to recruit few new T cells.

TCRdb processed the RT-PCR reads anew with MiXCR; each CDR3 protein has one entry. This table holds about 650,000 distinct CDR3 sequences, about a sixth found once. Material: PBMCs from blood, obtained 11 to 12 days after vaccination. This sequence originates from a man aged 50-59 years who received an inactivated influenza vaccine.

CDR3 amino acids: CSAPIAGGIYEQYF. The CDR3 DNA reads as TGCAGTGCACCGATAGCGGGAGGGATCTACGAGCAGTACTTC. The chain joins TRBV20-1 to TRBJ2-7, with TRBD2 identical over 11 bases. This CDR3 comprises 14 residues. The germline CDR1 and CDR2 sequences are DFQATT and SNEGSKA (reference sequence). J was trimmed by 3 bases and V by 6 bases; bases with no gene match: 7.